This TCR beta chain was identified in a study of OX40 agonist ivuxolimab in advanced cancers. This CDR3 comprises 14 residues. Trimming took 4 bases from V and 3 from J, leaving 12 bases between them. Looked up from germline, CDR1 is LNHDA and CDR2 is SQIVND (reference sequence). Assay: immunoSEQ multiplex PCR; the TCRdb copy retains only in-frame clones and omits some. The sample gives 60,000 to 85,000 clones, approximately 90% of which show up once; approximately 4% is in the top ten. This material consisted of CD4+ or CD8+ T cells sorted from blood, taken in a trial of the OX40 agonist ivuxolimab. This TCR came from an adult with an advanced solid tumor such as melanoma, head and neck, liver or kidney cancer. The chain is built from TRBV19 and TRBJ1-2; D call uncertain. As DNA, the CDR3 is TGTGCCAGTAGTACATTGTACAGCTACTATGGCTACACCTTC. Protein: CASSTLYSYYGYTF.